The 32 T cell receptor beta chains given below trace back to one sample, sequenced in a study of blood T cell repertoires in COVID-19. Libraries were prepared by immunoSEQ multiplex PCR; TCRdb keeps only in-frame clonotypes and omits some of them. The profile shows approximately 450,000 clones, around nine tenths of them singletons. The specimen sequenced was peripheral blood. The receptors shown here come from a woman in her 30s with acute or convalescent COVID-19.

The chain joins TRBV7-9 to TRBJ1-1; a weak D match, TRBD1 (5 bases). The germline V gene encodes CDR1 SEHNR and CDR2 FQNEAQ (reference sequence). Between the trimmed V and J ends, which lost 0 bases and 10 bases, there was a span of 15 bases. The CDR3 runs 14 residues. The CDR3 nucleotides read TGTGCCAGCAGCTTAGCGATGTTGGGACTTCTAGCTTTCTTT. This translates into CASSLAMLGLLAFF.

This rearrangement joins TRBV7-9 to TRBJ1-6, with 7 bases aligning to TRBD1. Per the germline V gene, CDR1 is SEHNR and CDR2 is FQNEAQ (reference sequence). The CDR3 runs to 14 residues. V lost 1 base to trimming and J lost 10 bases; unmatched junction nucleotides: 4. CDR3 bases: TGTGCCAGCAGCTTAGGAGGGGGCCAATCACCCCTCCACTTT. Its protein is CASSLGGGQSPLHF.

The chain employs TRBV2 and TRBJ1-3; no firm D call. CDR3 length: 14 amino acids. V was trimmed by 6 bases and J by 3 bases, leaving 12 bases between them. Germline loops: CDR1 SNHLY, CDR2 FYNNEI. The DNA for the CDR3 is TGTGCCAGCAGCCCCCGCAGCGGTGGAAACACCATATATTTT. It codes for CASSPRSGGNTIYF.

V is TRBV5-1 and J is TRBJ1-1; TRBD1 matches 7 bases. The junction had 5 bases not matched to a gene; V was cut back by 4 bases and J by 5 bases. CDR3 length equals 13 residues. Per the germline V gene, CDR1 is SGHRS and CDR2 is YFSETQ. This CDR3 is CASSQTGRTEAFF. CDR3 sequence (DNA): TGCGCCAGCAGCCAGACAGGGCGGACTGAAGCTTTCTTT.

The CDR3 spells CAWSRQDLSPLHF. DNA of the CDR3: TGTGCCTGGAGTCGGCAGGATCTTTCACCCCTCCACTTT. V gene TRBV30 combines with J gene TRBJ1-6; D remains ambiguous. V lost 2 bases, J lost 9 bases, and 11 bases lay in between. The germline V gene encodes CDR1 GTSNPN and CDR2 SVGIG (reference sequence). CDR3 length: 13 amino acids.

This chain connects TRBV5-4 to TRBJ1-6, with D unclear. V was shortened by 4 bases and J by 10 bases, with 18 bases between the two germline ends. The CDR3 runs 15 residues. In germline, CDR1 is SGHNT, CDR2 YYREEE (reference sequence). Written as DNA, the CDR3 is TGTGCCAGCAGCACAAGAGGACTCAGGCAATCACCCCTCCACTTT. This sequence encodes CASSTRGLRQSPLHF.

This rearrangement joins TRBV9 to TRBJ1-2; TRBD1 agrees at 9 bases. The ends lost 4 bases at V and 4 bases at J; junction bases unmatched: 8. CDR1 and CDR2 from the germline V gene are SGDLS and YYNGEE. The CDR3 totals 15 residues. CDR3 residues: CASSSAGTGTYGYTF. CDR3 bases: TGTGCCAGCAGCTCGGCCGGGACAGGGACCTATGGCTACACCTTC.

The chain couples TRBV6-5 to TRBJ1-2; D is unclear. The CDR3 has 14 amino acids. V was pared by 2 bases and J by 6 bases, with 13 bases between. CDR1 and CDR2 from the germline V gene are MNHEY and SVGAGI. This CDR3 reads CASSYDQRSHGYTF. CDR3 nucleotide sequence: TGTGCCAGCAGTTACGACCAGCGGTCTCATGGCTACACCTTC.

V usage is TRBV9 and J usage is TRBJ2-4; maybe TRBD2 (5 bases). Trimming left V 3 bases short and J 7 bases short, with 14 bases between. CDR1 is SGDLS and CDR2 is YYNGEE in the germline V gene. This CDR3 region has 14 residues. Here the CDR3 DNA reads TGTGCCAGCAGCGATCGGGTTCGGGATAACATTCAGTACTTC. Amino acids: CASSDRVRDNIQYF.

CDR3 sequence reads: CASSFGRDREYTEAFF. CDR3 bases: TGTGCCAGCAGTTTCGGTCGGGACAGAGAGTACACTGAAGCTTTCTTT. The rearrangement uses TRBV6-5 and TRBJ1-1, with 7 bases that match TRBD1. CDR1 is MNHEY and CDR2 is SVGAGI in the germline V gene. This CDR3 has 16 amino acids. V was clipped by 4 bases and J by 3 bases; unmatched bases: 11.

The chain uses TRBV5-5 and TRBJ1-6; TRBD1 might be the D (6 bases). Trimming took 4 bases from V and 1 from J, leaving 6 bases between them. The V gene's germline CDR1 is SGHKS and CDR2 YYEKEE (reference sequence). The CDR3 length is 14 residues. CDR3 sequence (DNA): TGTGCCAGCAGCAGGGGGTCCTATAATTCACCCCTCCACTTT. Protein product: CASSRGSYNSPLHF.

The V and J genes are TRBV12-5 and TRBJ2-7; D possibly corresponds to TRBD2 (5 bases). This CDR3 is built from 12 residues. Per germline, CDR1 LGHNT and CDR2 FRNRAP. The V gene lost 7 bases and the J gene lost 3 bases, with 10 bases spanning the gap. In DNA, the CDR3 is TGTGCTAGTGCCCCCGGGGTCTACGAGCAGTACTTC. Protein product: CASAPGVYEQYF.

This clone was counted once. The chain carries TRBV11-2 and TRBJ1-1; D ambiguous. The length of the CDR3 is 14 residues. Germline assignment: CDR1 SGHAT and CDR2 FQNNGV. V lost 0 bases, J lost 3 bases, and 8 bases lay in between. The CDR3, as DNA: TGTGCCAGCAGCTTAGATTTACAGTACACTGAAGCTTTCTTT. As protein: CASSLDLQYTEAFF.

This chain links TRBV5-1 with TRBJ2-1, with TRBD2 matching over 15 bases. Looked up from germline, CDR1 is SGHRS and CDR2 is YFSETQ. The CDR3 is 20 residues long. V shed 5 bases, J shed 6 bases, and the junction held 18 bases outside the gene matches. The CDR3 DNA reads as TGCGCCAGCAGTGGCGGGACTAGCGGGGGGCTTTCCCCTCTGGGCAATGAGCAGTTCTTC. This sequence encodes CASSGGTSGGLSPLGNEQFF.

The V and J genes are TRBV6-5 and TRBJ2-7; D ambiguous. Germline V gene sequence: CDR1 MNHEY, CDR2 SVGAGI. Between the trimmed V and J ends, which lost 0 bases and 4 bases, there was a span of 7 bases. This CDR3 region has 13 residues. CDR3 region: CASSYSLEYEQYF. The CDR3 DNA is TGTGCCAGCAGTTACTCCTTAGAATACGAGCAGTACTTC.

The chain employs TRBV20-1 and TRBJ1-1; D might be TRBD1 (6 bases). There are 12 residues in the CDR3. Trimming pared 3 bases from V and 5 bases from J, leaving 10 bases between. In germline, CDR1 is DFQATT, CDR2 SNEGSKA (reference sequence). The CDR3 DNA reads as TGCAGTGCTAGTCCAGGGGTAACTGAAGCTTTCTTT. The encoded protein is CSASPGVTEAFF.

The rearrangement links TRBV15 to TRBJ1-1; D is undetermined. V was trimmed by 2 bases and J by 1 base, leaving 5 bases between them. The CDR3 loop spans 13 amino acids. Germline CDR1 LNHNV, CDR2 YYDKDF (reference sequence). The CDR3 here is CATSRIRNTEAFF. CDR3 bases: TGTGCCACCAGCAGAATTAGGAACACTGAAGCTTTCTTT. The full variable domain, in which reference TRBV15 and TRBJ1-1 provide the parts outside the CDR3, is DAMVIQNPRYQVTQFGKPVTLSCSQTLNHNVMYWYQQKSSQAPKLLFHYYDKDFNNEADTPDNFQSRRPNTSFCFLDIRSPGLGDTAMYLCATSRIRNTEAFFGQGTRLTVV.

The V gene is TRBV11-3, the J gene TRBJ1-1; TRBD1 matches 7 bases. V lost 5 bases to trimming and J lost 3 bases; unmatched junction nucleotides: 18. Germline V gene data show CDR1 as SGHNT and CDR2 as YENEEA. The CDR3 totals 18 residues. CDR3 in amino acids: CASSLTLGQSQGDTEAFF. CDR3 in DNA: TGTGCCAGCAGCCTGACCCTCGGACAGAGCCAGGGGGACACTGAAGCTTTCTTT.

This clone was counted at least ten times. The chain couples TRBV6-8 to TRBJ2-3, with a weak D call TRBD1 (5 bases). Between the trimmed V and J ends, which lost 6 bases and 1 base, there was a span of 11 bases. The CDR3 loop spans 14 amino acids. The germline CDR1 and CDR2 sequences are MNHGY and SAAAGT. CDR3 nucleotides: TGTGCCAGCAGCACTTGGGGCGGCACAGATACGCAGTATTTT. Encoded protein: CASSTWGGTDTQYF.

This chain connects TRBV2 to TRBJ1-5; TRBD1 might be the D (6 bases). Trimming removed 2 bases from V and 4 bases from J, with 9 bases in between. CDR1 is SNHLY and CDR2 is FYNNEI in the germline V gene. The CDR3 sequence is 14 residues long. CDR3 loop: CASSEWDTNQPQHF. CDR3 DNA sequence: TGTGCCAGCAGTGAATGGGACACGAATCAGCCCCAGCATTTT.

This clone was counted a single time. This sequence joins TRBV28 and TRBJ2-1; 11 bases are shared with TRBD2. This CDR3 spans 15 amino acids. Losses at the gene ends were 3 bases for V and 9 bases for J; bases not matched to a gene: 7. The V gene's germline CDR1 is MDHEN and CDR2 SYDVKM. Here the CDR3 DNA reads TGTGCCAGCAGTTTGAGACTAGCGGGGTTGGGTGAGCAGTTCTTC. Translation: CASSLRLAGLGEQFF.

The chain combines TRBV5-1 with TRBJ1-6; a weak D match, TRBD1 (5 bases). The CDR3 sequence is 15 residues long. V lost 0 bases and J 9 bases, leaving 13 bases between the germline ends. CDR1 is SGHRS and CDR2 is YFSETQ in the germline V gene. The CDR3 region is CASSLGTVGGSPLHF. The CDR3 DNA reads TGCGCCAGCAGCTTGGGGACCGTCGGGGGTTCACCCCTCCACTTT.

The chain uses TRBV27 and TRBJ2-3; TRBD2 matches at 9 bases. Germline V gene sequence: CDR1 MNHEY, CDR2 SMNVEV (reference sequence). The junction had 10 bases not matched to a gene; V was cut back by 8 bases and J by 4 bases. The CDR3 extends over 15 amino acids. The CDR3 protein is CASCASGVYSDTQYF. The CDR3 DNA is TGTGCCAGCTGTGCTAGCGGGGTTTATTCAGATACGCAGTATTTT.

This chain joins TRBV6-5 and TRBJ2-7, with 8 bases fitting TRBD1. V dropped 6 bases and J dropped 4; count of bases not matched to a gene: 8. This CDR3 region has 14 residues. CDR1 is MNHEY, CDR2 SVGAGI, per germline. The CDR3 protein is CASSPGDRPYEQYF. The DNA for the CDR3 is TGTGCCAGCAGCCCAGGGGACAGGCCGTACGAGCAGTACTTC.

The chain links TRBV25-1 to TRBJ1-5; 8 bases align to TRBD1. The germline V gene has CDR1 MGHDK and CDR2 SYGVNS. The CDR3 spans 15 residues. V shed 4 bases and J 2 bases; nucleotides not matched to a gene: 4. CDR3 in amino acids: CASSGQGAGNQPQHF. The CDR3, as DNA: TGTGCCAGCAGTGGGCAGGGGGCCGGCAATCAGCCCCAGCATTTT. The complete variable domain, with remaining parts taken from reference TRBV25-1 and TRBJ1-5, reads EADIYQTPRYLVIGTGKKITLECSQTMGHDKMYWYQQDPGMELHLIHYSYGVNSTEKGDLSSESTVSRIRTEHFPLTLESARPSHTSQYLCASSGQGAGNQPQHFGDGTRLSIL.

The chain recombines TRBV12-3 or TRBV12-4 with TRBJ2-7; a possible D gene is TRBD1 (5 bases). The germline V and J ends were trimmed by 3 bases and 7 bases, with 7 bases remaining between them. The CDR3 totals 11 residues. The CDR3 sequence is CASSFSGEQYF. The CDR3, as DNA: TGTGCCAGCAGTTTTTCAGGGGAGCAGTACTTC.

The chain employs TRBV3-1 (or the pseudogene TRBV3-2) and TRBJ2-2; D is possibly TRBD2 (6 bases). CDR1 and CDR2 from the germline V gene are LGHDT and YNNKEL (reference sequence). V gave up 0 bases and J gave up 7 bases, with 15 bases separating them. The CDR3 has 16 residues. CDR3 amino acids: CASSQDLGEVGGELFF. The CDR3 region has the DNA TGTGCCAGCAGCCAAGATCTCGGGGAGGTGGGCGGGGAGCTGTTTTTT.

V is TRBV4-1 and J is TRBJ2-7; D is undetermined. Germline V gene sequence: CDR1 MGHRA, CDR2 YSYEKL. The germline V and J ends were trimmed by 1 base and 0 bases, with 4 bases remaining between them. There are 13 residues in the CDR3. The CDR3 is CASSQGLSYEQYF. In DNA form, the CDR3 reads TGCGCCAGCAGCCAAGGGCTCTCCTACGAGCAGTACTTC.

This clone turned up a few times. The V call is TRBV25-1, the J call TRBJ2-2; 7 nucleotides agree with TRBD1. Germline V CDR1 and CDR2: MGHDK, SYGVNS. After removal of 4 bases from V and 6 bases from J, the junction contained 5 bases not matched to a gene. The CDR3 covers 14 residues. As DNA, the CDR3 is TGTGCCAGCAGTGCCGGGACAGTTGCCGGGGAGCTGTTTTTT. Its protein is CASSAGTVAGELFF.

This chain links TRBV5-4 with TRBJ2-1; D unresolved. V was clipped by 0 bases and J by 0 bases, with 10 bases between them. Germline V CDR1 and CDR2: SGHNT, YYREEE (reference sequence). CDR3 length: 16 amino acids. DNA for the CDR3: TGTGCCAGCAGCTTGGGGTCCCTTAGCTCCTACAATGAGCAGTTCTTC. This codes for CASSLGSLSSYNEQFF.

V is TRBV7-9 and J is TRBJ1-5; D uncertain. The CDR3 has 14 residues. Per germline, CDR1 SEHNR and CDR2 FQNEAQ (reference sequence). V was clipped by 4 bases and J by 0 bases, with 7 bases between them. This chain's CDR3 is CASSSSDSNQPQHF. The CDR3 nucleotides read TGTGCCAGCAGCTCCAGTGATAGCAATCAGCCCCAGCATTTT.

This clone was observed a single time. The chain uses TRBV6-5 and TRBJ1-1; D unclear. This CDR3 is built from 16 residues. V lost 0 bases and J 2 bases, leaving 13 bases between the germline ends. The V gene's germline CDR1 is MNHEY and CDR2 SVGAGI. The CDR3 loop reads CASSYSTLSPNTEAFF. Written as DNA, the CDR3 is TGTGCCAGCAGTTACTCGACTCTGTCCCCAAACACTGAAGCTTTCTTT.